The TCR beta chain under discussion was sequenced for a study of blood T cells in healthy people across ages. About the research overall: For every two T cells, template switching captured about one barcoded beta molecule.

Notes on the study in general: There were more naive CD4+ cells and higher diversity in long-lived donors than in aged donors. TCR beta diversity per million T cells fell roughly linearly with age.

In its sample, this clonotype was seen a few times. Its antigen is as yet unknown. Germline is not matched at one junction end, which may reflect a read error. The use of a sample-barcoded 5' primer and a J-beta primer mix characterized a second PCR of roughly 7 to 11 cycles. TCRdb reprocessed the 5' RACE reads with MiXCR, giving one entry per CDR3 protein. The data hold around 1,000,000 distinct CDR3 sequences, with under 30% observed a single time. CDR3 length: 12 residues. The same data also went into a second study, on T cells of mothers and their children.

V usage is TRBV12-3 or TRBV12-4 and J usage is TRBJ1-2; weak D call: TRBD1 (5 bases). Sequencing input: blood. This TCR derives from a girl under 10 years old in good health. Written as DNA, the CDR3 is TGTGCCAGCAGTTTCGGGGGATATGACTACACCTTC. The encoded protein is CASSFGGYDYTF.